This T cell receptor (beta chain) emerged from a study of CD8+CD57+ T cells in acquired aplastic anemia. At the level of the study: The DNA of sorted CD4+ and CD8+ cells averaged roughly 3.2 ug. For CD4+ cells, healthy donors had an average of roughly 9.8 million reads. Whole-study results and caveats: Patients and controls turned out to have 25 to 30 CD8+ CDR3 sequences in common. The CD8+ Simpson's diversity of patients and controls was not significantly different.

The germline V and J ends were trimmed by 7 bases and 4 bases, with 14 bases remaining between them. The CDR3 is made up of 13 amino acids. Germline loops: CDR1 MNHNS, CDR2 SASEGT. This clonotype was seen many times. Its specificity is not known. Using genomic DNA as the template, TCR beta VDJ and CDR3 profiling was carried out. MiXCR was run by TCRdb on the reads, yielding one entry per CDR3 protein. The profile shows a few hundred thousand distinct CDR3 sequences, 65% to 75% of them singletons. Specimen: sorted CD4+, CD8+, or CD8+CD57+ T cells (not recorded which) from PBMCs. The genes are TRBV6-1 and TRBJ2-7, with a weak D call TRBD1 (7 bases). This TCR was sampled from a human donor in good health, serving as a control. The CDR3 DNA reads as TGTGCCAGCACGGCAGGGGGGAATTACGAGCAGTACTTC. Protein: CASTAGGNYEQYF.